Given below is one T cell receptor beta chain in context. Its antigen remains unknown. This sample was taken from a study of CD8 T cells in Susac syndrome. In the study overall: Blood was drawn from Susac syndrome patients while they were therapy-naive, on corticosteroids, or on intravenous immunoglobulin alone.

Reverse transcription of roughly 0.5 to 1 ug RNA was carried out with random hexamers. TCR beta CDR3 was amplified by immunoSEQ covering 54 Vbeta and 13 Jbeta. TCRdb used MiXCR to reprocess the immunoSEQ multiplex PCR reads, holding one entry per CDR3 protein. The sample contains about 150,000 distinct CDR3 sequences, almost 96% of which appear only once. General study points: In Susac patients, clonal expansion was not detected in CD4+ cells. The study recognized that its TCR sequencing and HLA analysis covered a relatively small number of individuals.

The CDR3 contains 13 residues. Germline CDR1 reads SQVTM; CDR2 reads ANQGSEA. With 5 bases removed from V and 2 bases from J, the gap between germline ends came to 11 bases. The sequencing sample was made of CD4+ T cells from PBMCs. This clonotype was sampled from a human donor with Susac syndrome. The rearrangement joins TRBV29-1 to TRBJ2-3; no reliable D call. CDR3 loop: CSVKGRATDTQYF. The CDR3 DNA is TGCAGCGTTAAAGGCAGAGCCACAGATACGCAGTATTTT.